This is a list of T cell receptor beta chains from one sample in a study of blood T cell repertoires in COVID-19. Sequencing used immunoSEQ multiplex PCR; TCRdb keeps in-frame clones, though not all of them. This sample has more than 50,000 clones, with 60% to 75% found just once. Sequenced material: peripheral blood. These receptors were collected from a woman older than 75 with acute or convalescent COVID-19. Both conserved end residues are part of each CDR3. D genes are given only for firm matches. Not every row has a clone size; where given, it reads once, few, many or a size class.

abundance: -
d_gene: TRBD2
j_gene: TRBJ2-1
len: 16
v_gene: TRBV24-1
CDR3nt: TGTGCCACCGGCCCTAGCGGTCCAAGCTCCTACAATGAGCAGTTCTTC
CDR3aa: CATGPSGPSSYNEQFF

abundance: few
d_gene: -
j_gene: TRBJ1-6
len: 15
v_gene: TRBV5-1
CDR3nt: TGCGCCAGCAGCCCCCAGGGGCAGGGCGGTTCACCCCTCCACTTT
CDR3aa: CASSPQGQGGSPLHF

abundance: -
d_gene: -
j_gene: TRBJ1-6
len: 13
v_gene: TRBV3-1/TRBV3-2
CDR3nt: TGTGCCAGCAGCCAAGGAGGCAGCCCGGCTCCCCACTTT
CDR3aa: CASSQGGSPAPHF

abundance: once
d_gene: TRBD1
j_gene: TRBJ1-5
len: 13
v_gene: TRBV4-3
CDR3nt: TGCGCCAGCAGCCAACAGGGGGATCAGCCCCAGCATTTT
CDR3aa: CASSQQGDQPQHF

abundance: -
d_gene: -
j_gene: TRBJ2-2
len: 14
v_gene: TRBV7-2
CDR3nt: TGTGCCAGCAGCTTAGACTTTAGCACCGGGGAGCTGTTTTTT
CDR3aa: CASSLDFSTGELFF

abundance: -
d_gene: TRBD2
j_gene: TRBJ2-1
len: 14
v_gene: TRBV7-3
CDR3nt: TGTGCCAGCAGCTTACTGGGAGGGCCGAATGAGCAGTTCTTC
CDR3aa: CASSLLGGPNEQFF

abundance: -
d_gene: TRBD2
j_gene: TRBJ2-5
len: 16
v_gene: TRBV7-9
CDR3nt: TGTGCCAGCAGCCCCGGGACTAGCGGGGTTCAAGAGACCCAGTACTTC
CDR3aa: CASSPGTSGVQETQYF

abundance: -
d_gene: TRBD2
j_gene: TRBJ2-7
len: 16
v_gene: TRBV11-3
CDR3nt: TGTGCCAGCAGCTTACCGGGAGGGATAGCTTCCTACGAGCAGTACTTC
CDR3aa: CASSLPGGIASYEQYF

abundance: few
d_gene: -
j_gene: TRBJ1-2
len: 14
v_gene: TRBV28
CDR3nt: TGTGCCAGCAGTCCAGACCCCCCCTCGCGGCGCTACACCTTC
CDR3aa: CASSPDPPSRRYTF

abundance: -
d_gene: -
j_gene: TRBJ2-1
len: 19
v_gene: TRBV23-1
CDR3nt: TGCGCCAGCAGTCAATTAAACAGGCGGAAGGGTAGCTCCTACAATGAGCAGTTCTTC
CDR3aa: CASSQLNRRKGSSYNEQFF

abundance: -
d_gene: -
j_gene: TRBJ1-2
len: 14
v_gene: TRBV28
CDR3nt: TGTGCCAGCAGTTTACGGGGGGCGATCTCTGGCTACACCTTC
CDR3aa: CASSLRGAISGYTF

abundance: -
d_gene: -
j_gene: TRBJ1-5
len: 13
v_gene: TRBV28
CDR3nt: TGTGCCAGCAGGCAGGACTACAATCAGCCCCAGCATTTT
CDR3aa: CASRQDYNQPQHF

abundance: few
d_gene: -
j_gene: TRBJ2-3
len: 13
v_gene: TRBV6-4
CDR3nt: TGTGCCAGCAGTGAGACTAGGACAGATACGCAGTATTTT
CDR3aa: CASSETRTDTQYF

abundance: -
d_gene: -
j_gene: TRBJ2-2
len: 14
v_gene: TRBV20-1
CDR3nt: TGCAGTGCTAGTTCAAACCTAGGTTCCGGGGAGCTGTTTTTT
CDR3aa: CSASSNLGSGELFF

abundance: -
d_gene: TRBD2
j_gene: TRBJ2-1
len: 15
v_gene: TRBV7-9
CDR3nt: TGTGCCAGCAGCCTAACGGGACTAGGGGTCAATGAGCAGTTCTTC
CDR3aa: CASSLTGLGVNEQFF

abundance: -
d_gene: -
j_gene: TRBJ1-4
len: 16
v_gene: TRBV4-2
CDR3nt: TGTGCCAGCAGCCAAGACGGCGGCAGGGAAAATGAAAAACTGTTTTTT
CDR3aa: CASSQDGGRENEKLFF

abundance: many
d_gene: TRBD1
j_gene: TRBJ2-7
len: 14
v_gene: TRBV7-2
CDR3nt: TGTGCCAGCAGCCCCAGACAGGGGAACTACGAGCAGTACTTC
CDR3aa: CASSPRQGNYEQYF

abundance: -
d_gene: -
j_gene: TRBJ2-3
len: 12
v_gene: TRBV5-6
CDR3nt: TGTGCCAGCAGCTTCGCAGGGGATACGCAGTATTTT
CDR3aa: CASSFAGDTQYF

abundance: -
d_gene: TRBD1
j_gene: TRBJ1-5
len: 17
v_gene: TRBV5-1
CDR3nt: TGCGCCAGCAGCCCAACCCCCAGGGGGTCGGGCAATCAGCCCCAGCATTTT
CDR3aa: CASSPTPRGSGNQPQHF

abundance: -
d_gene: -
j_gene: TRBJ2-5
len: 15
v_gene: TRBV7-2
CDR3nt: TGTGCCAGCAGCTTAGGGCGCGGGGTAGGCGAGACCCAGTACTTC
CDR3aa: CASSLGRGVGETQYF

abundance: once
d_gene: -
j_gene: TRBJ1-2
len: 15
v_gene: TRBV6-1
CDR3nt: TGTGCCAGCAGTGAAGGGCAGGCCGCCCGAGTGGACTACACCTTC
CDR3aa: CASSEGQAARVDYTF

abundance: -
d_gene: TRBD1
j_gene: TRBJ2-7
len: 15
v_gene: TRBV27
CDR3nt: TGTGCCAGCAGTTTATCAGGGACAGGGAACTACGAGCAGTACTTC
CDR3aa: CASSLSGTGNYEQYF

abundance: -
d_gene: TRBD2
j_gene: TRBJ2-7
len: 16
v_gene: TRBV27
CDR3nt: TGTGCCAGCAGTTTGGCCGGGACTAGCGGGATTAACGAGCAGTACTTC
CDR3aa: CASSLAGTSGINEQYF

abundance: -
d_gene: -
j_gene: TRBJ2-1
len: 15
v_gene: TRBV4-3
CDR3nt: TGCGCCAGCAGCCAAGACTACAGCTCCTACAATGAGCAGTTCTTC
CDR3aa: CASSQDYSSYNEQFF

abundance: -
d_gene: -
j_gene: TRBJ2-4
len: 12
v_gene: TRBV7-2
CDR3nt: TGTGCCAGCAGCCCGCCTAGAAACATTCAGTACTTC
CDR3aa: CASSPPRNIQYF

abundance: many
d_gene: -
j_gene: TRBJ2-2
len: 17
v_gene: TRBV21-1
CDR3nt: TGTGCCAGCAGCAAGGGGGGCGGGAGGGCCGACACCGGGGAGCTGTTTTTT
CDR3aa: CASSKGGGRADTGELFF

abundance: -
d_gene: TRBD2
j_gene: TRBJ2-7
len: 15
v_gene: TRBV4-3
CDR3nt: TGCGCCAGCAGCCAAGTCGGGGGGACTCACTACGAGCAGTACTTC
CDR3aa: CASSQVGGTHYEQYF

abundance: -
d_gene: -
j_gene: TRBJ1-1
len: 14
v_gene: TRBV7-2
CDR3nt: TGTGCCAGCAGCTTCCAAGTGCAGGGCAGTCAAGCTTTCTTT
CDR3aa: CASSFQVQGSQAFF

abundance: once
d_gene: TRBD2
j_gene: TRBJ2-7
len: 15
v_gene: TRBV28
CDR3nt: TGTGCCAGCACCGGACTAGCGGGAGGGCCCGGCGAGCAGTACTTC
CDR3aa: CASTGLAGGPGEQYF

abundance: -
d_gene: TRBD1
j_gene: TRBJ1-3
len: 15
v_gene: TRBV9
CDR3nt: TGTGCCAGCAGCGACCGACAGGGGTCTGGAAACACCATATATTTT
CDR3aa: CASSDRQGSGNTIYF

abundance: -
d_gene: -
j_gene: TRBJ2-2
len: 15
v_gene: TRBV11-3
CDR3nt: TGTGCCAGCAGCCTCCCGGCAGGGGCTTATCGGGAGCTGTTTTTT
CDR3aa: CASSLPAGAYRELFF

abundance: few
d_gene: -
j_gene: TRBJ2-5
len: 15
v_gene: TRBV28
CDR3nt: TGTGCCAGCAGTCCCCCGAGGGTGGCTAAAGAGACCCAGTACTTC
CDR3aa: CASSPPRVAKETQYF

abundance: -
d_gene: TRBD2
j_gene: TRBJ2-5
len: 16
v_gene: TRBV7-2
CDR3nt: TGTGCCAGCAGCTTAGGGACTAGCGGGATTGCTAAGACCCAGTACTTC
CDR3aa: CASSLGTSGIAKTQYF

abundance: -
d_gene: TRBD2
j_gene: TRBJ2-3
len: 17
v_gene: TRBV7-8
CDR3nt: TGTGCCAGCAGCTTAGCCGGACTAGCGGGAGTAAGTGATACGCAGTATTTT
CDR3aa: CASSLAGLAGVSDTQYF

abundance: -
d_gene: TRBD2
j_gene: TRBJ2-3
len: 19
v_gene: TRBV9
CDR3nt: TGTGCCAGCAGCGTAGCTACGGCTAGCGGGAGCCCTGGGACAGATACGCAGTATTTT
CDR3aa: CASSVATASGSPGTDTQYF

abundance: once
d_gene: TRBD2
j_gene: TRBJ2-1
len: 16
v_gene: TRBV4-2
CDR3nt: TGTGCCAGCAGCCAAGAAGGGCGCGGGAGTGGTAATGAGCAGTTCTTC
CDR3aa: CASSQEGRGSGNEQFF

abundance: -
d_gene: -
j_gene: TRBJ1-5
len: 15
v_gene: TRBV19
CDR3nt: TGTGCCAGTAGTATAGGTGGAGGCGGCAATCAGCCCCAGCATTTT
CDR3aa: CASSIGGGGNQPQHF

abundance: -
d_gene: -
j_gene: TRBJ1-2
len: 15
v_gene: TRBV18
CDR3nt: TGTGCCAGCTCAGCTCGGACAGAGAGTAGATATGGCTACACCTTC
CDR3aa: CASSARTESRYGYTF

abundance: few
d_gene: TRBD1
j_gene: TRBJ2-5
len: 17
v_gene: TRBV12-5
CDR3nt: TGTGCTAGTGGTTTGGACCGACAGGGGATTTCGCAAGAGACCCAGTACTTC
CDR3aa: CASGLDRQGISQETQYF

abundance: -
d_gene: -
j_gene: TRBJ1-5
len: 15
v_gene: TRBV6-1
CDR3nt: TGTGCCAGCAGTACCCAGGGAAGCTATAATCAGCCCCAGCATTTT
CDR3aa: CASSTQGSYNQPQHF